This T cell receptor (beta chain) came from a study of shared clonotypes between healthy human individuals. Libraries were prepared by immunoSEQ multiplex PCR; TCRdb keeps only in-frame clonotypes and omits some of them. The sample includes about 2 million clones, roughly 95% seen only once; the top ten take 0.1% to 0.15%. A remark on this clone: Its antigen is undetermined. This may arise from a read error, as a much more abundant clone is one base away.

Study results and limitations: With a handful of donors compared, around 5% of naive CD4 clonotypes were shared. As a rule, naive subsets had a larger estimated richness than memory subsets. The low donor count limited represented genetic and exposure-history diversity. Blood alone was sampled, and tissue repertoires likely differ.

The germline V gene has CDR1 DFQATT and CDR2 SNEGSKA (reference sequence). The CDR3 is 10 residues long. This sequence originates from a young man in good health. The sample consisted of naive CD4+ T cells sorted from blood. Subset specified: CD45RA+ positively selected. The rearrangement joins TRBV20-1 to TRBJ2-5; TRBD2 might be the D (5 bases). CDR3 nucleotide sequence: TGCAGTGCTATGGAGGAGACCCGGTACTTC. Its protein is CSAMEETRYF.